The 20 T cell receptor beta chains given below trace back to one sample, sequenced in a study of blood T cell repertoires in COVID-19. Sequencing used immunoSEQ multiplex PCR; TCRdb keeps in-frame clones, though not all of them. The sample includes 150,000 to 200,000 clones, around 82% seen only once; the top ten take 4% to 6.5%. Sample: PBMCs or T cells enriched from blood (not recorded which). The source of these receptors is a woman aged 60-70 years with acute COVID-19.

The V call is TRBV19, the J call TRBJ2-2; 9 bases are a match to TRBD1. The CDR3 has 14 residues. The germline CDR1 and CDR2 sequences are LNHDA and SQIVND (reference sequence). V shed 6 bases and J 4 bases; nucleotides not matched to a gene: 3. CDR3 region: CASRGQGATGELFF. In DNA, the CDR3 is TGTGCCAGTAGGGGACAGGGAGCCACCGGGGAGCTGTTTTTT.

The chain uses TRBV12-3 or TRBV12-4 and TRBJ1-5; D is possibly TRBD1 (5 bases). The CDR3 has 12 amino acids. The germline V and J ends were trimmed by 5 bases and 10 bases, with 12 bases remaining between them. This chain's CDR3 is CASSLTVRPQHF. In DNA, the CDR3 is TGTGCCAGCAGTCTGACAGTCCGTCCCCAGCATTTT.

The chain joins TRBV10-1 to TRBJ2-1, with 7 bases that match TRBD2. The V and J ends lost 5 bases and 3 bases, in that order; junction bases with no gene match: 7. This CDR3 spans 15 amino acids. Germline V gene lookup returns CDR1 WNHNN and CDR2 SYGVQD (reference sequence). CDR3 sequence: CASSPLAEHYNEQFF. CDR3 nucleotides: TGCGCCAGCAGTCCCCTAGCGGAGCACTACAATGAGCAGTTCTTC.

The count of this clone is one. V usage is TRBV5-5 and J usage is TRBJ1-5; D unclear. In germline, CDR1 is SGHKS, CDR2 YYEKEE (reference sequence). V lost 4 bases, J lost 0 bases, and 14 bases lay in between. CDR3 length equals 16 residues. CDR3 nucleotide sequence: TGTGCCAGCAGCGACGCCGCAGGTCGTAGCAATCAGCCCCAGCATTTT. It encodes CASSDAAGRSNQPQHF.

The V gene is TRBV30, the J gene TRBJ2-5, with D possibly being TRBD1 (5 bases). This CDR3 has 13 residues. From germline, CDR1 is GTSNPN and CDR2 SVGIG (reference sequence). The V gene lost 0 bases and the J gene lost 5 bases, with 10 bases spanning the gap. The CDR3 nucleotides read TGTGCCTGGAGTGTACTGGGGCGGGAGACCCAGTACTTC. Encoded protein: CAWSVLGRETQYF.

The chain carries TRBV3-1 (or the pseudogene TRBV3-2) and TRBJ2-1; 7 bases map to TRBD2. The germline gives CDR1 LGHDT, CDR2 YNNKEL (reference sequence). This CDR3 region has 15 residues. V gave up 0 bases and J gave up 11 bases; unmatched junction bases: 10. This chain's CDR3 is CASSQDGSGGRKQFF. In DNA, the CDR3 is TGTGCCAGCAGCCAAGACGGGTCCGGGGGGAGAAAGCAGTTCTTC.

The genes are TRBV19 and TRBJ1-4; D call uncertain. This CDR3 spans 16 amino acids. Germline assignment: CDR1 LNHDA and CDR2 SQIVND (reference sequence). The V end lost 5 bases, the J end lost 2 bases, and 15 bases lay between the germline ends. The CDR3: CASSHSGRSTNEKLFF. The CDR3 DNA reads TGTGCCAGTAGTCACTCTGGGAGGAGTACTAATGAAAAACTGTTTTTT.

V is TRBV18 and J is TRBJ2-7; 9 positions agree with TRBD1. CDR3 length equals 15 residues. Germline trimming cut 4 bases from V and 0 bases from J; bases unmatched to any gene: 4. Germline V gene sequence: CDR1 KGHSH, CDR2 LQKENI. CDR3 region: CASSLDRGSSYEQYF. The CDR3 DNA follows: TGTGCCAGCTCACTCGACAGGGGGAGCTCCTACGAGCAGTACTTC.

V usage is TRBV19 and J usage is TRBJ1-5; D gene ambiguous. This CDR3 comprises 13 residues. Germline-derived CDR1 and CDR2 are LNHDA and SQIVND (reference sequence). V was trimmed by 6 bases and J by 6 bases, leaving 12 bases between them. CDR3: CASRESRGQPQHF. The CDR3 coding sequence is TGTGCCAGTAGGGAATCTCGAGGTCAGCCCCAGCATTTT.

The chain uses TRBV4-2 and TRBJ2-2; 7 positions agree with TRBD2. The CDR3 is 16 residues long. The V and J ends lost 4 bases and 5 bases, in that order; junction bases with no gene match: 10. The germline V gene encodes CDR1 LGHNA and CDR2 YNFKEQ. CDR3 nucleotide sequence: TGTGCCAGCAGCCCGACGGGAGTAGCGGGTACCGGGGAGCTGTTTTTT. Translated: CASSPTGVAGTGELFF.

The V and J genes are TRBV5-1 and TRBJ2-7; TRBD1 aligns across 7 bases. The ends lost 9 bases at V and 3 bases at J; junction bases unmatched: 12. The CDR3 is 14 amino acids. Germline V gives CDR1 SGHRS, CDR2 YFSETQ. This CDR3 reads CAIPTSTGDYEQYV. CDR3 nucleotides: TGCGCCATCCCAACATCTACAGGGGACTACGAGCAGTACGTC.

The rearrangement joins TRBV6-5 to TRBJ1-1; a possible D gene is TRBD1 (6 bases). The germline V gene encodes CDR1 MNHEY and CDR2 SVGAGI. Trimming shortened V by 4 bases and J by 3 bases, and 12 bases separated the two germline ends. The CDR3 is 14 amino acids. CDR3 residues: CASSSGGLDTEAFF. The CDR3 coding sequence is TGTGCCAGCAGTTCGGGGGGGCTCGACACTGAAGCTTTCTTT.

The V gene is TRBV10-2, the J gene TRBJ2-2; TRBD1 agrees at 7 bases. Unmatched junction bases numbered 4, after V lost 11 bases and J lost 1 base. The CDR3 spans 13 residues. Germline V lookup: CDR1 WSHSY, CDR2 SAAADI. This CDR3 reads CAGRTGNTGELFF. CDR3 coding DNA: TGCGCCGGACGGACAGGGAACACCGGGGAGCTGTTTTTT.

V is TRBV5-1 and J is TRBJ1-2; D is perhaps TRBD1 (6 bases). The CDR3 runs to 16 residues. Trimming pared 0 bases from V and 6 bases from J, leaving 18 bases between. Germline CDR1 SGHRS, CDR2 YFSETQ. This chain's CDR3 is CASSLAPGHSADGYTF. Written as DNA, the CDR3 is TGCGCCAGCAGCTTGGCTCCGGGACATTCCGCCGATGGCTACACCTTC.

This chain links TRBV3-1 (or the pseudogene TRBV3-2) with TRBJ2-7; 7 bases are shared with TRBD2. Germline loops: CDR1 LGHDT, CDR2 YNNKEL (reference sequence). The CDR3 covers 13 residues. Germline trimming cut 3 bases from V and 6 bases from J; bases unmatched to any gene: 5. The CDR3, as DNA: TGTGCCAGCAGCCAGGGACTACTTCGCGAGCAGTACTTC. Its translation is CASSQGLLREQYF.

J is TRBJ2-7 and V is TRBV4-1; TRBD2 matches 8 bases. V trimming: 0 bases; J trimming: 3 bases; junction bases outside the gene matches: 7. Germline-derived CDR1 and CDR2 are MGHRA and YSYEKL. This CDR3 contains 16 residues. CDR3 amino acids: CASSQESRTSFYEQYF. CDR3 bases: TGCGCCAGCAGCCAAGAAAGCAGGACTAGCTTCTACGAGCAGTACTTC.

The gene calls are TRBV5-4 and TRBJ1-6; D not certain. Per the germline V gene, CDR1 is SGHNT and CDR2 is YYREEE (reference sequence). The ends were cut back, 1 base at V and 8 bases at J, with 13 bases in the middle. This CDR3 is built from 15 residues. CDR3: CASSLFGLEDSPLHF. CDR3 sequence (DNA): TGTGCCAGCAGCTTGTTTGGTCTGGAGGATTCACCCCTCCACTTT.

This clone is a singleton in its sample. V is TRBV7-9 and J is TRBJ1-5, with TRBD1 identical over 8 bases. After removal of 6 bases from V and 1 base from J, the junction contained 5 bases not matched to a gene. The CDR3 extends over 15 amino acids. The V gene's germline CDR1 is SEHNR and CDR2 FQNEAQ (reference sequence). The CDR3 region is CASSQQGDSNQPQHF. CDR3 DNA sequence: TGTGCCAGCAGTCAACAGGGGGACAGCAATCAGCCCCAGCATTTT.

The V call is TRBV15, the J call TRBJ1-4, with a tentative D call TRBD1 (5 bases). Per the germline V gene, CDR1 is LNHNV and CDR2 is YYDKDF (reference sequence). Between the trimmed V and J ends, which lost 0 bases and 0 bases, there was a span of 8 bases. This CDR3 has 16 amino acids. CDR3 nucleotides: TGTGCCACCAGCAGAGATGCGGGGCCAACTAATGAAAAACTGTTTTTT. It codes for CATSRDAGPTNEKLFF.

The V call is TRBV29-1, the J call TRBJ2-5, with unresolved D. The germline gives CDR1 SQVTM, CDR2 ANQGSEA. The CDR3 sequence is 12 residues long. V lost 4 bases, J lost 0 bases, and 6 bases lay in between. CDR3 protein: CSVALYQETQYF. The CDR3 region has the DNA TGCAGCGTTGCACTGTACCAAGAGACCCAGTACTTC.